The rows below give T cell receptor beta chains drawn from one sample of a study of T-cell memory formation after mild COVID-19. One entry per CDR3 protein results from TCRdb running MiXCR on the 5' RACE reads. Altogether 450,000 to 650,000 distinct CDR3 sequences are present, more than 15% being singletons, with the ten largest covering 12%. The sequenced sample consisted of PBMCs or a T cell subset sorted from them (not recorded which). These receptors all stem from an adult woman who had mild COVID-19 (a few samples of this study predate the infection). Cell type and time point are not known. The CDR3 runs from the conserved cysteine through the conserved F or W. The D gene is left open where the match is weak. Rows give clone size only sometimes, using once, few, many, or a class for an expanded clone.

>17|TRBV25-1|few|TRBJ2-2|.
TGTGCCAGCAGTGCCGTCCGGAGAGGGAAGGGTGGCGGGGAGCTGTTTTTT
CASSAVRRGKGGGELFF
>15|TRBV7-9|many|TRBJ2-1|.
TGTGCCAGCAGCTTAGTACGCATGTTCAACAATGAGCAGTTCTTC
CASSLVRMFNNEQFF
>16|TRBV28|.|TRBJ1-3|.
TGTGCCAGCAGTTTCGCAGGGGACGTGTTGGGAAACACCATATATTTT
CASSFAGDVLGNTIYF
>13|TRBV24-1|few|TRBJ2-1|.
TGTGCCACCGGTAATGGGGGGTACAATGAGCAGTTCTTC
CATGNGGYNEQFF
>19|TRBV6-6|few|TRBJ2-7|TRBD2
TGTGCCAGCAGTTACCACTCGAGGACGGGGGGAACAGGAAAGCACGAGCAGTACTTC
CASSYHSRTGGTGKHEQYF
>14|TRBV11-3|.|TRBJ2-1|.
TGTGCCAGCAGCTTAGCCGGGACAAGCGATGAGCAGTTCTTC
CASSLAGTSDEQFF
>15|TRBV7-9|few|TRBJ2-1|TRBD2
TGTGCCAGCAAGGCTAGCGGGAGCTCCTACAATGAGCAGTTCTTC
CASKASGSSYNEQFF
>17|TRBV10-2|few|TRBJ1-6|.
TGCGCCAGCAGCCGAACAGGGCACCGAAATTCGGGTTCACCCCTCCACTTT
CASSRTGHRNSGSPLHF
>13|TRBV29-1|.|TRBJ1-4|.
TGCAGCGTTGAAGATATTGGGCGGGAAAAACTGTTTTTT
CSVEDIGREKLFF
>15|TRBV18|few|TRBJ2-5|TRBD2
TGTGCCAGCTCATCAGGTGGCTGGGAGGGAGAGACCCAGTACTTC
CASSSGGWEGETQYF
>16|TRBV11-2|.|TRBJ1-1|.
TGTGCCAGCAGCTTAATCGTTCCGGGACGGTACACTGAAGCTTTCTTT
CASSLIVPGRYTEAFF
>13|TRBV29-1|.|TRBJ1-5|TRBD1
TGCAGCGCCCTGACAGGGGGCGGGCAGCCCCAGCATTTT
CSALTGGGQPQHF
>15|TRBV7-8|few|TRBJ1-4|TRBD1
TGTGCCAGCAGCTTTGACAGGGAGGAGAATGAAAAACTGTTTTTT
CASSFDREENEKLFF
>16|TRBV3-1|many|TRBJ2-1|.
TGTGCCAGCAGCCAAGGGGAGCGGAGGCCCCCATTCGGGCAGTTCTTC
CASSQGERRPPFGQFF
>16|TRBV5-1|.|TRBJ2-3|TRBD1
TGCGCCAGCAGCTTGTCGAGACAGGGGCCGACAGGTACGCAGTATTTT
CASSLSRQGPTGTQYF
>14|TRBV12-3/TRBV12-4|few|TRBJ2-1|.
TGTGCCAGCAGGTCTTTCTTGGGTACCAATGAGCAGTTCTTC
CASRSFLGTNEQFF
>16|TRBV4-2|.|TRBJ2-1|.
TGTGCCAGCAGCCAAGATTGGGGGCCAGCGGGTAATGAGCAGTTCTTC
CASSQDWGPAGNEQFF
>17|TRBV7-9|few|TRBJ2-3|TRBD2
TGTGCCAGCAGCGGGGAGGATCCGAGACTAGCGCCCCATACGCAGTATTTT
CASSGEDPRLAPHTQYF
>11|TRBV7-9|few|TRBJ2-7|TRBD2
TGTGCCAGCAGGATAGCGGGAGTCCTGTACTTC
CASRIAGVLYF
>15|TRBV7-9|many|TRBJ1-2|TRBD1
TGTGCCAGCAGCTTCGGACAGGGAACCAACTATGGCTACACCTTC
CASSFGQGTNYGYTF
>14|TRBV6-2/TRBV6-3|few|TRBJ1-5|.
TGTGCCAGCAGTTACACCTCTCCGAATCAGCCCCAGCATTTT
CASSYTSPNQPQHF
>13|TRBV7-8|many|TRBJ1-1|.
TGTGCCAGCAGCTTAGGGTGGAACACTGAAGCTTTCTTT
CASSLGWNTEAFF
>12|TRBV7-9|many|TRBJ2-7|.
TGTGCCAGCAGCTTAGCTACGTACGAGCAGTACTTC
CASSLATYEQYF
>17|TRBV2|.|TRBJ2-7|TRBD1
TGTGCCAGCAGCCTACCTCCTGCCGGGACAGGTATCTACGAGCAGTACTTC
CASSLPPAGTGIYEQYF
>14|TRBV12-3/TRBV12-4|few|TRBJ1-3|.
TGTGCCAGCAGTTTAATCAGGTCTGGAAACACCATATATTTT
CASSLIRSGNTIYF
>18|TRBV11-2|few|TRBJ2-3|TRBD2
TGTGCCAGCAGCTTAGTCCCGCTAGGAGCGGGGGCCACAGATACGCAGTATTTT
CASSLVPLGAGATDTQYF
>14|TRBV29-1|.|TRBJ2-6|.
TGCAGCGTTGAGCAGATCTCTGGGGCCAACGTCCTGACTTTC
CSVEQISGANVLTF
>13|TRBV27|few|TRBJ1-3|.
TGTGCCAGCAGCTTGGGCAGGGGAAACACCATATATTTT
CASSLGRGNTIYF
>14|TRBV19|few|TRBJ2-7|TRBD1
TGTGCCAGTAGAACGACAGGGGGCGCGGACGAGCAGTACTTC
CASRTTGGADEQYF
>13|TRBV30|.|TRBJ2-7|TRBD1
TGTGCCTGGAGTTGGGGACAGGGGTTCGAGCAGTACTTC
CAWSWGQGFEQYF
>13|TRBV9|.|TRBJ2-3|.
TGTGCCAGCAGCGTAGCTTGGACAGATACGCAGTATTTT
CASSVAWTDTQYF
>15|TRBV29-1|.|TRBJ1-1|.
TGCAGCGGGTATTCAAGGGGCAGGGTGAACACTGAAGCTTTCTTT
CSGYSRGRVNTEAFF
>14|TRBV29-1|few|TRBJ2-3|.
TGCAGCGTTGTGGGCGGGTTAATTGCAGATACGCAGTATTTT
CSVVGGLIADTQYF
>14|TRBV12-3/TRBV12-4|.|TRBJ2-3|TRBD1
TGTGCCAGCAGCCTACGACAGGGACCAGATACGCAGTATTTT
CASSLRQGPDTQYF
>12|TRBV7-2|.|TRBJ1-1|.
TGTGCCAGCAGCTTCTGGATCACTGAAGCTTTCTTT
CASSFWITEAFF
>14|TRBV4-1|many|TRBJ1-1|.
TGCGCCAGCAGCCAGAACAGCAGGGTCACTGAAGCTTTCTTT
CASSQNSRVTEAFF
>15|TRBV5-1|.|TRBJ1-4|.
TGCGCCAGCAGCGTAACTCGATTATCCTCTGAAAAACTGTTTTTT
CASSVTRLSSEKLFF
>16|TRBV5-6|.|TRBJ2-1|TRBD2
TGTGCCAGCAGCCCCATCGGCGGGAGGGCCCGAAATGAGCAGTTCTTC
CASSPIGGRARNEQFF
>14|TRBV5-8|.|TRBJ2-5|TRBD2
TGTGCCAGCAGCTGGGGAGGGGCTCAAGAGACCCAGTACTTC
CASSWGGAQETQYF
>13|TRBV7-9|.|TRBJ1-4|TRBD1
TGTGCCAGCATAACAGGGGCGAATGAAAAACTGTTTTTT
CASITGANEKLFF
>13|TRBV12-3/TRBV12-4|few|TRBJ1-6|TRBD1
TGTGCCAGCAGCCCTGACAGGGAGTCACCCCTCCACTTT
CASSPDRESPLHF
>14|TRBV7-6|few|TRBJ2-7|.
TGTGCCAGCAGCTTAAGTCGGGCCTCCTACGAGCAGTACTTC
CASSLSRASYEQYF
>14|TRBV5-1|.|TRBJ2-7|TRBD1
TGCGCCAGCAGCTCAGAAACAGGGGCTGAGGCGCAGTACTTC
CASSSETGAEAQYF
>12|TRBV30|few|TRBJ1-1|.
TGTGCCTGGAGTGTACCAGGAACTGAAGCTTTCTTT
CAWSVPGTEAFF
>15|TRBV4-2|few|TRBJ1-4|TRBD1
TGTGCCAGCAGCCTCCGGGACAGGGGGCTCGAAAAACTGTTTTTT
CASSLRDRGLEKLFF
>15|TRBV5-1|.|TRBJ1-1|.
TGCGCCAGCAGCTTGGAGGGGGAACTGAACACTGAAGCTTTCTTT
CASSLEGELNTEAFF
>14|TRBV27|few|TRBJ2-5|TRBD2
TGTGCCAGCAGTTTAGCGGGAGGGTGGGAGACCCAGTACTTC
CASSLAGGWETQYF
>14|TRBV4-3|.|TRBJ2-7|TRBD1
TGCGCCAGCAGCCAAGGTGGACAGGGAGCCGAGCAGTACTTC
CASSQGGQGAEQYF
>14|TRBV20-1|many|TRBJ2-7|.
TGCAGTGCTCCTTCCGGGACAACACACTACGAGCAGTACTTC
CSAPSGTTHYEQYF
>15|TRBV7-3|.|TRBJ2-1|TRBD2
TGTGCCAGCAGTCATAGCGGGGGGGCCAACAATGAGCAGTTCTTC
CASSHSGGANNEQFF
>15|TRBV5-1|.|TRBJ2-1|TRBD2
TGCGCCAGCAGCTTGGGTAGCGGGAGAGGGAATGAGCAGTTCTTC
CASSLGSGRGNEQFF
>14|TRBV29-1|.|TRBJ2-1|.
TGCAGCGTTGAACGCCAAGGAGGGGCGAATGAGCAGTTCTTC
CSVERQGGANEQFF
>14|TRBV12-3/TRBV12-4|.|TRBJ1-1|TRBD1
TGTGCCAGCAGGTCGACAGGGATCGGCACTGAAGCTTTCTTT
CASRSTGIGTEAFF
>15|TRBV15|few|TRBJ2-7|.
TGTGCCACCAGCAGAGATGGGTTGGCGGGGTACGAGCAGTACTTC
CATSRDGLAGYEQYF
>16|TRBV4-3|.|TRBJ2-5|TRBD2
TGCGCCAGCAGCCAAGGAGGAGCGGGAGGGAGAGAGACCCAGTACTTC
CASSQGGAGGRETQYF
>14|TRBV19|.|TRBJ2-7|TRBD1
TGTGCCAGTCACGGCGGGACAGGGTACTACGAGCAGTACTTC
CASHGGTGYYEQYF
>15|TRBV6-5|.|TRBJ2-7|TRBD2
TGTGCCAGCAGTCTCCGGGACTACGGTAACGGGGAGCAGTACTTC
CASSLRDYGNGEQYF
>15|TRBV18|.|TRBJ2-3|TRBD1
TGTGCCAGCTCAGCTCGGGACAGGGGGACAGATACGCAGTATTTT
CASSARDRGTDTQYF